The 18 T cell receptor beta chains below all came from one sample that was sequenced in a study of sequential checkpoint blockade in melanoma. Specified treatment: randomized to nivolumab then ipilimumab (arm A) or the reverse (arm B). Using immunoSEQ multiplex PCR, the repertoire was profiled, and TCRdb retains in-frame clones only, with some absent. The sample has 16,000 or so clones, 85% to 95% seen once. Source: CD8+ T cells sorted from blood (inferred from file names), taken from a patient given nivolumab and ipilimumab in sequence. The receptors were gathered from a human donor with melanoma.

V usage is TRBV7-9 and J usage is TRBJ2-7, with D perhaps TRBD1 (7 bases). Between the trimmed V and J ends, which lost 6 bases and 4 bases, there was a span of 19 bases. The germline gives CDR1 SEHNR, CDR2 FQNEAQ (reference sequence). The CDR3 covers 15 residues. This chain's CDR3 is CASSSTQTGRYEQYF. DNA of the CDR3: TGTGCCAGCAGTTCCACTCAGACAGGGAGGTACGAGCAGTACTTC. Looking up the rest from reference TRBV7-9 and TRBJ2-7 gives the full variable domain: DTGVSQNPRHKITKRGQNVTFRCDPISEHNRLYWYRQTLGQGPEFLTYFQNEAQLEKSRLLSDRFSAERPKGSFSTLEIQRTEQGDSAMYLCASSSTQTGRYEQYFGPGTRLTVT.

The chain links TRBV27 to TRBJ2-7; 10 positions agree with TRBD2. The trim removed 6 bases at V and 1 base at J, leaving 12 bases unmatched. In germline, CDR1 is MNHEY, CDR2 SMNVEV (reference sequence). The CDR3 is made up of 17 amino acids. Here the CDR3 reads CASSGPGLAAPSYEQYF. CDR3 nucleotides: TGTGCCAGCAGCGGCCCCGGACTAGCGGCACCTTCCTACGAGCAGTACTTC.

This chain connects TRBV4-1 to TRBJ1-1; D possibly corresponds to TRBD1 (5 bases). CDR3 length: 16 residues. Germline CDR1 reads MGHRA; CDR2 reads YSYEKL. V was clipped by 2 bases and J by 8 bases, with 21 bases between them. CDR3 region: CASSQLTAGLQREAFF. As DNA, the CDR3 is TGCGCCAGCAGCCAATTGACAGCCGGGCTACAAAGAGAAGCTTTCTTT.

This chain links TRBV15 with TRBJ1-1; perhaps TRBD1 as D (6 bases). The germline CDR1 and CDR2 sequences are LNHNV and YYDKDF (reference sequence). There are 14 residues in the CDR3. Trimming left V 5 bases short and J 5 bases short, with 15 bases between. CDR3 DNA: TGTGCCACCAGCGTTCCGGGGCAGGGGACTGAAGCTTTCTTT. Protein product: CATSVPGQGTEAFF.

The chain couples TRBV5-4 to TRBJ2-7; TRBD1 matches at 10 bases. V lost 2 bases, J lost 5 bases, and 4 bases stayed unmatched. The CDR3 totals 14 residues. Germline V gene sequence: CDR1 SGHNT, CDR2 YYREEE (reference sequence). Here the CDR3 DNA reads TGTGCCAGCAGCTTCGGGGACAGGGGCCACGAGCAGTACTTC. Its translation: CASSFGDRGHEQYF.

The genes are TRBV19 and TRBJ1-1; no firm D call. CDR3 size: 15 residues. V lost 3 bases and J 1 base, leaving 12 bases between the germline ends. Germline values: CDR1 LNHDA, CDR2 SQIVND (reference sequence). CDR3 nucleotide sequence: TGTGCCAGTAGTATGTCTAGACTCGGGAACACTGAAGCTTTCTTT. This translates into CASSMSRLGNTEAFF.

In this sample, this clone turned up once. V is TRBV2 and J is TRBJ1-2, with no clear D. Trimming took off 2 bases at V and 7 bases at J, with 20 bases between the two ends. Per the germline V gene, CDR1 is SNHLY and CDR2 is FYNNEI. This CDR3 is built from 16 residues. The CDR3 coding sequence is TGTGCCAGCAGTGAAATCCTGGGTTTAGGACTCATTGGCTACACCTTC. This sequence encodes CASSEILGLGLIGYTF.

The rearrangement joins TRBV5-6 to TRBJ2-7; 7 bases align to TRBD1. Looked up from germline, CDR1 is SGHDT and CDR2 is YYEEEE. Trimming cost V 5 bases and J 5 bases; bases outside gene matches: 4. This CDR3 region has 12 residues. CDR3 nucleotides: TGTGCCAGCAGTACAGGGGACCACGAGCAGTACTTC. This codes for CASSTGDHEQYF.

The chain links TRBV5-4 to TRBJ2-7; 7 bases map to TRBD1. This CDR3 is built from 14 residues. Germline lookup yields CDR1 SGHNT and CDR2 YYREEE (reference sequence). The junction had 12 bases not matched to a gene; V was cut back by 5 bases and J by 7 bases. The CDR3 region has the DNA TGTGCCAGCAGGGTTGACAGGGATTCAGGGGAGCAGTACTTC. This gives the protein CASRVDRDSGEQYF.

The chain recombines TRBV9 with TRBJ2-7, with a possible D match to TRBD2 (5 bases). Germline loops: CDR1 SGDLS, CDR2 YYNGEE. CDR3 length: 16 residues. Trimming shortened V by 0 bases and J by 2 bases, and 15 bases separated the two germline ends. The CDR3 sequence: CASSVGRSTAPYEQYF. In DNA, the CDR3 is TGTGCCAGCAGCGTAGGGAGGTCTACGGCCCCCTACGAGCAGTACTTC.

The chain couples TRBV7-6 to TRBJ2-7; 7 bases match TRBD1. CDR1 SGHVS and CDR2 FNYEAQ come from the germline V gene. Germline trimming cut 1 base from V and 0 bases from J; bases unmatched to any gene: 6. The CDR3 consists of 16 residues. CDR3 nucleotide sequence: TGTGCCAGCAGCTTAGAAGGGGGCTTGGGCTCCTACGAGCAGTACTTC. Protein: CASSLEGGLGSYEQYF.

With respect to this clone: Because the CDR3's place on the DNA is in doubt, the DNA is left out and the CDR3 is given as listed by TCRdb. This rearrangement joins TRBV21-1 to TRBJ1-2; TRBD1 is the table's D call, not checked against the DNA. TRBV21-1 represents a pseudogene. The CDR3 is 19 amino acids in total, end residues counted. This CDR3 reads CASSKASFGTGTRGYGYTF.

The chain has TRBV6-1 and TRBJ1-4; 8 nucleotides align to TRBD1. The CDR3 runs 14 residues. Germline values: CDR1 MNHNS, CDR2 SASEGT. The junction had 4 bases not matched to a gene; V was cut back by 4 bases and J by 6 bases. The CDR3 region has the DNA TGTGCCAGCAGTGCCAGGGGGCAGTATGAAAAACTGTTTTTT. This gives the protein CASSARGQYEKLFF.

The V and J genes are TRBV6-1 and TRBJ2-7; 11 bases are shared with TRBD1. Per germline, CDR1 MNHNS and CDR2 SASEGT. V shed 0 bases, J shed 1 base, and the junction held 17 bases outside the gene matches. CDR3 length: 21 residues. The CDR3 region has the DNA TGTGCCAGCAGTGAAGCCTCCGCGGAGGACAGGGGGCAATTGTATTCCTACGAGCAGTACGTC. Translated, it gives CASSEASAEDRGQLYSYEQYV.

The CDR3 protein is CASSQGAREDGYTF. The DNA of the CDR3 is TGTGCCAGCAGCCAGGGGGCACGGGAAGATGGCTACACCTTC. V usage is TRBV14 and J usage is TRBJ1-2; weak D call: TRBD1 (6 bases). The CDR3 contains 14 residues. Germline assignment: CDR1 SGHDN and CDR2 FVKESK. Between the trimmed V and J ends, which lost 3 bases and 6 bases, there was a span of 14 bases.

This clone was seen once. The V and J genes are TRBV4-2 and TRBJ1-2; 7 nucleotides line up with TRBD1. The CDR3 consists of 16 residues. Germline CDR1 and CDR2: LGHNA and YNFKEQ. The V gene end was trimmed by 0 bases and the J gene end by 9 bases; junction bases not matched to a gene: 13. The CDR3 nucleotides are TGTGCCAGCAGCCAAGACAGAGGTGAGGGGGCTTTTAGCTACACCTTC. Amino acid sequence: CASSQDRGEGAFSYTF.

V and J are TRBV7-8 and TRBJ1-1; unclear D gene. This CDR3 contains 14 residues. The germline V gene encodes CDR1 SGHVS and CDR2 FQNEAQ. Trimming shortened V by 1 base and J by 1 base, and 7 bases separated the two germline ends. The CDR3 DNA reads TGTGCCAGCAGCTTAGAGCCGGGGAACACTGAAGCTTTCTTT. This gives the protein CASSLEPGNTEAFF.

The chain carries TRBV28 and TRBJ1-2, with a possible D match to TRBD1 (6 bases). Germline V gene lookup returns CDR1 MDHEN and CDR2 SYDVKM. The CDR3 consists of 16 residues. Deletions cut 3 bases from V and 6 bases from J, with 20 bases between. The CDR3 sequence: CASSLHPQGLLNGYTF. The CDR3 DNA follows: TGTGCCAGCAGTTTGCACCCCCAGGGGTTGCTTAATGGCTACACCTTC.